A selection of T cell receptor beta chains follows, all from one sample in a study of cytomegalovirus exposure and HLA in healthy donors. TCRdb keeps only in-frame clones here, not all; method: immunoSEQ multiplex PCR. The table records about 130,000 clones, roughly 95% of them present only once. Sequencing was carried out using PBMCs. The source is a man between 18 and 29 years old in good health and CMV-seronegative. CDR3s include the opening cysteine and the closing phenylalanine or tryptophan. A D gene is named only where the DNA matches it firmly. Clone size appears in some rows only: once, few, many, or a class for an expanded clone.

j_call v_call clone_size d_call cdr3_aa cdr3_nt
TRBJ2-7 TRBV4-3 NA TRBD1 CASSRGGGTGSSEQYF TGCGCCAGCAGCCGAGGGGGGGGGACAGGGTCCAGCGAGCAGTACTTC
TRBJ1-1 TRBV27 NA NA CASKTVRDTEAFF TGTGCCAGCAAGACCGTCCGAGACACCGAAGCTTTCTTT
TRBJ2-3 TRBV5-4 NA NA CASSLLREQDTQYF TGTGCCAGCAGTCTTCTCCGGGAACAAGATACGCAGTATTTT
TRBJ1-3 TRBV13 NA NA CASSSFGRGGSGNTIYF TGTGCCAGCAGCTCCTTCGGACGGGGGGGTTCTGGAAACACCATATATTTT
TRBJ2-7 TRBV27 NA NA CASSSGLHKSPYEQYF TGTGCCAGCAGCTCTGGACTGCATAAAAGTCCCTACGAGCAGTACTTC
TRBJ2-7 TRBV6-1 NA NA CASGSGGGAYEQYF TGTGCCAGCGGGTCGGGAGGGGGCGCCTACGAGCAGTACTTC
TRBJ2-3 TRBV25-1 NA NA CASSEFTTVVADTQYF TGTGCCAGCAGTGAATTCACGACAGTTGTCGCAGATACGCAGTATTTT
TRBJ1-1 TRBV27 NA NA CASSLLGGAFEAFF TGTGCCAGCAGTTTATTAGGAGGCGCCTTTGAAGCTTTCTTT
TRBJ1-2 TRBV7-8 NA TRBD1 CASSPRDRSSGYGYTF TGTGCCAGCAGCCCCCGGGACAGGTCGAGCGGCTATGGCTACACCTTC
TRBJ2-4 TRBV14 NA NA CASSQDRSVNIQYF TGTGCCAGCAGCCAAGATCGGAGTGTTAACATTCAGTACTTC
TRBJ1-1 TRBV6-1 NA NA CASAWGPDTEAFF TGTGCCAGCGCATGGGGCCCGGACACTGAAGCTTTCTTT
TRBJ1-1 TRBV4-1 NA NA CASSQGAGTPNRAFF TGCGCCAGCAGCCAAGGGGCCGGGACTCCGAACCGAGCTTTCTTT
TRBJ1-5 TRBV5-6 NA NA CASSLGPGVNQPQHF TGTGCCAGCAGCTTGGGTCCAGGGGTCAATCAGCCCCAGCATTTT
TRBJ2-7 TRBV7-2 once TRBD2 CASSLEGSSGIYEQYF TGTGCCAGCAGCTTAGAGGGCTCTAGCGGGATTTACGAGCAGTACTTC
TRBJ1-3 TRBV7-3 NA NA CASSLNPGSSGNTIYF TGTGCCAGCAGCTTAAATCCGGGGAGCTCTGGAAACACCATATATTTT
TRBJ2-5 TRBV9 NA NA CASSADLLTWDKQETQYF TGTGCCAGCAGCGCCGACCTACTGACCTGGGACAAACAAGAGACCCAGTACTTC
TRBJ2-3 TRBV27 NA TRBD2 CASNIAGVSTDTQYF TGTGCCAGCAACATAGCGGGGGTTAGCACAGATACGCAGTATTTT
TRBJ1-1 TRBV28 NA NA CASRVTQWNTEAFF TGTGCCAGCAGGGTAACACAGTGGAACACTGAAGCTTTCTTT
TRBJ2-1 TRBV7-8 NA NA CASSTSLVEQFF TGTGCCAGCAGCACATCGCTGGTTGAGCAGTTCTTC
TRBJ2-7 TRBV7-9 NA NA CASSLGDSPGLGEQYF TGTGCCAGCAGCTTGGGGGACTCCCCCGGTTTGGGAGAGCAGTACTTC
TRBJ1-2 TRBV7-2 NA NA CASSRELHGYTF TGTGCCAGCAGCCGGGAATTACATGGCTACACCTTC
TRBJ2-3 TRBV4-1 NA TRBD2 CASSPATSGVETDTQYF TGCGCCAGCAGCCCCGCGACTAGCGGGGTCGAGACAGATACGCAGTATTTT
TRBJ2-7 TRBV27 NA TRBD2 CASGGGAEFLSYEQYF TGTGCCAGCGGGGGGGGAGCTGAATTCCTCTCCTACGAGCAGTACTTC
TRBJ1-1 TRBV6-5 NA NA CASSYGLMNTEAFF TGTGCCAGCAGTTATGGACTCATGAACACTGAAGCTTTCTTT
TRBJ2-7 TRBV27 NA TRBD2 CASSQWAGTSDYEQYF TGTGCCAGCAGTCAGTGGGCCGGGACTAGCGACTACGAGCAGTACTTC
TRBJ1-1 TRBV9 NA NA CASSVGQGHRDEAFF TGTGCCAGCAGCGTGGGCCAGGGACACCGGGATGAAGCTTTCTTT
TRBJ2-7 TRBV28 NA TRBD2 CASSLWASGRSYEQYF TGTGCCAGCAGTTTATGGGCTAGCGGGAGGTCCTACGAGCAGTACTTC
TRBJ1-3 TRBV7-9 NA NA CASSLSVTAGNTIYF TGTGCCAGCAGCTTAAGTGTTACAGCTGGAAACACCATATATTTT
TRBJ1-1 TRBV7-9 NA NA CASSFNPGQPNTEAFF TGTGCCAGCAGTTTCAATCCGGGACAACCGAACACTGAAGCTTTCTTT
TRBJ2-5 TRBV7-9 NA TRBD1 CASSLGLTGGATQYF TGTGCCAGCAGCTTAGGTTTGACAGGGGGAGCGACCCAGTACTTC
TRBJ2-4 TRBV2 NA TRBD2 CASSLGTSGSLYF TGTGCCAGCAGTCTTGGGACTAGCGGGAGTCTGTACTTC
TRBJ2-7 TRBV7-2 NA NA CASSLAGVMGEQYF TGTGCCAGCAGCTTAGCAGGAGTAATGGGCGAGCAGTACTTC
TRBJ2-1 TRBV7-3 NA NA CASSWRDRGNEQFF TGTGCCAGCAGCTGGAGGGACCGAGGCAATGAGCAGTTCTTC
TRBJ2-7 TRBV7-3 NA TRBD1 CASSLNRGSGGKYEQYF TGTGCCAGCAGCTTGAACCGCGGATCAGGGGGCAAATACGAGCAGTACTTC
TRBJ2-7 TRBV28 once TRBD1 CASSPNQIQGAHYEQYF TGTGCCAGCAGCCCGAATCAAATACAGGGGGCCCACTACGAGCAGTACTTC
TRBJ2-7 TRBV19 NA TRBD1 CASSIVGRGPYEQYF TGTGCCAGTAGTATAGTAGGCAGGGGGCCCTACGAGCAGTACTTC
TRBJ1-1 TRBV14 NA NA CASSSLGRAEAFF TGTGCCAGCAGCTCGCTGGGGAGGGCTGAAGCTTTCTTT
TRBJ2-2 TRBV7-9 once TRBD1 CASSSQGYDTGELFF TGTGCCAGCAGCTCACAGGGGTACGACACCGGGGAGCTGTTTTTT
TRBJ2-2 TRBV14 NA TRBD2 CASSQVAGLATTGELFF TGTGCCAGCAGCCAAGTGGCCGGACTAGCGACAACCGGGGAGCTGTTTTTT
TRBJ2-7 TRBV27 NA NA CASSPGSSYEQYF TGTGCCAGCAGTCCCGGTAGCTCCTACGAGCAGTACTTC
TRBJ2-7 TRBV2 NA NA CASKPGWASYEQYF TGTGCCAGCAAGCCTGGGTGGGCCTCCTACGAGCAGTACTTC
TRBJ1-5 TRBV5-5 NA TRBD1 CASSPGTGDNQPQHF TGTGCCAGCAGCCCGGGGACAGGAGACAATCAGCCCCAGCATTTT
TRBJ2-7 TRBV7-9 NA TRBD2 CASSPALAGESEQYF TGTGCCAGCAGCCCCGCACTAGCGGGAGAATCCGAGCAGTACTTC
TRBJ2-3 TRBV11-1 NA NA CASSLEQVPRTDTQYF TGTGCCAGCAGCTTAGAACAGGTTCCTCGGACAGATACGCAGTATTTT
TRBJ2-7 TRBV18 once TRBD1 CASSPGTGAYEQYF TGTGCCAGCTCACCAGGGACAGGTGCGTACGAGCAGTACTTC
TRBJ2-1 TRBV4-3 NA TRBD2 CASSPPGGSGRAYNEQFF TGCGCCAGCAGCCCCCCCGGAGGCAGCGGGAGGGCCTACAATGAGCAGTTCTTC
TRBJ2-2 TRBV4-3 NA NA CASSQDGLSGELFF TGCGCCAGCAGCCAAGATGGCTTGTCCGGGGAGCTGTTTTTT
TRBJ2-7 TRBV11-2 NA TRBD1 CASSLVIGTGWQDEQYF TGTGCCAGCAGCTTAGTAATTGGGACAGGGTGGCAGGACGAGCAGTACTTC